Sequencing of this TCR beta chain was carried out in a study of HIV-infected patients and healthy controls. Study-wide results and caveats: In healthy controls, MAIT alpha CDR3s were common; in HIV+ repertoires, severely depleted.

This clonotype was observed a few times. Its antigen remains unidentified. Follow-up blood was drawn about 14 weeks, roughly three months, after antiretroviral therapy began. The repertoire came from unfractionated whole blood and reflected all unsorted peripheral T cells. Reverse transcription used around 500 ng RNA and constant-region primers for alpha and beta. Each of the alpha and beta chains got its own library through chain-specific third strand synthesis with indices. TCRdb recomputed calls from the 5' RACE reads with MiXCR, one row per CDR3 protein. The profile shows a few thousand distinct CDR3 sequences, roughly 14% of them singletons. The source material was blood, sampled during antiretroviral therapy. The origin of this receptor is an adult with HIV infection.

The CDR3 DNA reads TGTGCCAGCAGTCTCGGCCGAGCGGGAGTCGGGGAGACCCAGTACTTC. It specifies CASSLGRAGVGETQYF. The V gene is TRBV12-3 or TRBV12-4, the J gene TRBJ2-5, with 8 bases fitting TRBD2. V gave up 5 bases and J gave up 5 bases; unmatched junction bases: 13. The CDR3 is 16 amino acids.